This T cell receptor (beta chain) came from a study of post-analysis software for immune sequencing data. Study overall: Patients had relapsing-remitting, secondary progressive or progressive-relapsing multiple sclerosis; some lacked subtype. Study results and limitations: Compared with controls, patients showed significantly lower normalized Chao1 diversity. Roughly 5 TRBV segments, TRBV5-6, TRBV5-1 and TRBV20-1 among them, were found more frequent in patients than controls.

As concerns this clonotype: Its antigen is unidentified.

The CDR3 is 16 amino acids. Trimming took off 3 bases at V and 2 bases at J, with 14 bases between the two ends. Germline lookup yields CDR1 MGHRA and CDR2 YSYEKL. Every TCR beta cDNA library bore unique molecular identifiers. T cells numbering about 1 to 10 million gave rise to roughly 0.5 million cDNA molecules. TCRdb re-called the PCR reads with MiXCR, one entry per CDR3 protein. The sample has some 690,000 distinct CDR3 sequences, 59% seen once. The receptor was derived from a girl aged 2 to 10 with multiple sclerosis. Sequencing was performed on blood. J is TRBJ2-1 and V is TRBV4-1; the D is unclear. CDR3 DNA sequence: TGCGCCAGCAGCCAGGCCGCAGGCGGCCCCTACAATGAGCAGTTCTTC. This sequence encodes CASSQAAGGPYNEQFF.